This T cell receptor (beta chain) was sequenced in a study of memory CD4+ T cells and cytomegalovirus serostatus. Overall study results and limits: Each of 67 CMV-associated TCRbeta sequences occurred in one to five individuals.

Data came from immunoSEQ multiplex PCR; TCRdb stores just in-frame clones and leaves some out. This table has about 58,000 clones, 82% appearing once. The sort gate was single viable CD3+CD4+CD8-CD45RO+ cells for memory CD4+ T cells. In regard to this clone: What it recognizes is unknown.

The CDR3 loop spans 12 amino acids. Germline V gene lookup returns CDR1 KGHSH and CDR2 LQKENI. The germline V and J ends were trimmed by 6 bases and 7 bases, with 10 bases remaining between them. The sample consisted of memory CD4+ T cells from blood. The V and J genes are TRBV18 and TRBJ2-1; D unclear. This TCR derives from an adult in good health and CMV-seronegative. Some clones in this sample may be carry-over from other donors' samples. DNA of the CDR3: TGTGCCAGCTCCCTCCAGAATAATGAGCAGTTCTTC. Protein sequence: CASSLQNNEQFF.